This T cell receptor (beta chain) comes out of a study of blood T cell repertoires in COVID-19. Study-level background: The origin of the acute and convalescent COVID-19 samples was the United States, Italy and Spain. T cells, B-cell-depleted T cells, or PBMCs supplied cDNA or gDNA.

From germline, CDR1 is LNHNV and CDR2 YYDKDF (reference sequence). Trimming pared 5 bases from V and 4 bases from J, leaving 14 bases between. CDR3 length equals 14 residues. Methods used by the authors: The assay estimated nucleated cells by amplifying reference gene primers. Produced via immunoSEQ multiplex PCR; TCRdb's table is partial and in-frame only. V and J calls and clone size are those listed in that table; D and trimming were worked out from the DNA. The sample has 84,000 or so clones, 65% to 85% seen once. The J gene is TRBJ1-1, the V gene TRBV15, with D possibly matching TRBD1 (6 bases). The origin of this receptor is a man older than 75 with active or convalescent COVID-19. The specimen sequenced was peripheral blood. The CDR3 DNA sequence: TGTGCCACCAGCGGACAGCCCGAAAGCACTGAAGCTTTCTTT. It encodes CATSGQPESTEAFF. The whole variable domain, filled in from reference TRBV15 and TRBJ1-1, reads DAMVIQNPRYQVTQFGKPVTLSCSQTLNHNVMYWYQQKSSQAPKLLFHYYDKDFNNEADTPDNFQSRRPNTSFCFLDIRSPGLGDTAMYLCATSGQPESTEAFFGQGTRLTVV.